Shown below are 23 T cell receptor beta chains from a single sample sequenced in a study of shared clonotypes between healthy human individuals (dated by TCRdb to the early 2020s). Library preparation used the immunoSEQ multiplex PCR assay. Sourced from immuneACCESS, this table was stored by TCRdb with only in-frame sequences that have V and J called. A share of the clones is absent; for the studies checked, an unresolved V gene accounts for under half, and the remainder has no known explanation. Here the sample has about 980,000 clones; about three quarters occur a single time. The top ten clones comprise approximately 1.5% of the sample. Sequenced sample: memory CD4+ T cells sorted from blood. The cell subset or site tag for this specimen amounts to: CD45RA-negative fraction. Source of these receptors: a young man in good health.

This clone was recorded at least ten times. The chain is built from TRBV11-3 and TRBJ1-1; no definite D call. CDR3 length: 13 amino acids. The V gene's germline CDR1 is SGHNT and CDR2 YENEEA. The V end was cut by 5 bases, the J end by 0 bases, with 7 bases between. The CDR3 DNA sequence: TGTGCCAGCAGCGCCACTCTGAACACTGAAGCTTTCTTT. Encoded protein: CASSATLNTEAFF. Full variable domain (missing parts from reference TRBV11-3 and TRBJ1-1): EAGVVQSPRYKIIEKKQPVAFWCNPISGHNTLYWYLQNLGQGPELLIRYENEEAVDDSQLPKDRFSAERLKGVDSTLKIQPAELGDSAVYLCASSATLNTEAFFGQGTRLTVV.

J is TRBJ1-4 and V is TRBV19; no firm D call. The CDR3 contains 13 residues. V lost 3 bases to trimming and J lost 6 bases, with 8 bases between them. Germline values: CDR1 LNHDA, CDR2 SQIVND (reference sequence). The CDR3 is CASSIYRDEKLFF. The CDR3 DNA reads TGTGCCAGTAGTATCTACCGAGATGAAAAACTGTTTTTT.

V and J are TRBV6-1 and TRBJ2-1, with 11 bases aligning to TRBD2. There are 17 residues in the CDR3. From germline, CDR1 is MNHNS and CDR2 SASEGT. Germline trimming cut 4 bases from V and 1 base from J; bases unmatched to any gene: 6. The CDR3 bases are TGTGCCAGCAGTGCCATAGCGGGGGGGAATTCCTACAATGAGCAGTTCTTC. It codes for CASSAIAGGNSYNEQFF.

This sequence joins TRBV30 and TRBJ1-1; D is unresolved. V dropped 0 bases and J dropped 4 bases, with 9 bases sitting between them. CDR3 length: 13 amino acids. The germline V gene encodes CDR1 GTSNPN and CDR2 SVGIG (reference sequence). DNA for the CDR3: TGTGCCTGGAGTGTTCCGCTGGTCACTGAAGCTTTCTTT. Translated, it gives CAWSVPLVTEAFF.

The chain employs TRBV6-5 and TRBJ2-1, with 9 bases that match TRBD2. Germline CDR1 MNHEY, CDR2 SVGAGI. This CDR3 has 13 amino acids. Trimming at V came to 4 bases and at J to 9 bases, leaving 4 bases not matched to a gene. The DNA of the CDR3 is TGTGCCAGCAGTTCAGGACTAGCGTTTGAGCAGTTCTTC. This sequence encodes CASSSGLAFEQFF.

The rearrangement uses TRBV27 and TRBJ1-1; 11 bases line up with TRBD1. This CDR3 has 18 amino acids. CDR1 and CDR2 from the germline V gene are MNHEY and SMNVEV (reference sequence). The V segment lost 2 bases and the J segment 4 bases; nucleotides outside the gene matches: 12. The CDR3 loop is CASSLRGQGVLGGTEAFF. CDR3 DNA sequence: TGTGCCAGCAGTTTACGGGGACAGGGGGTTCTGGGGGGCACTGAAGCTTTCTTT.

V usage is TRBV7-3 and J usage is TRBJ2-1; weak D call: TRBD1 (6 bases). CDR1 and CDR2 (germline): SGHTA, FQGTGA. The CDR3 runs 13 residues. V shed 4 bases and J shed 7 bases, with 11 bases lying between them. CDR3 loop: CASSSPGHNEQFF. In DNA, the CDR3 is TGTGCCAGCAGCTCACCGGGACATAATGAGCAGTTCTTC.

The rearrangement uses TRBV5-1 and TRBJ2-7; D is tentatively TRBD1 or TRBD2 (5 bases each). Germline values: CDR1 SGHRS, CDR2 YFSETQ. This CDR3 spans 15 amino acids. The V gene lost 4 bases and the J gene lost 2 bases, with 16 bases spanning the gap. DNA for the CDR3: TGCGCCAGCAGCCCAACCGGGACCGATACCTACGAGCAGTACTTC. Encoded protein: CASSPTGTDTYEQYF.

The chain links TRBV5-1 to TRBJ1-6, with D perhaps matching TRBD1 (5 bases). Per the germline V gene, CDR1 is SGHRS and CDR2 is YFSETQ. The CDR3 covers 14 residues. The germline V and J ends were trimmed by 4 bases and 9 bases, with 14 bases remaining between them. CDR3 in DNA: TGCGCCAGCAGCACGGGGGAAATTTCTTCACCCCTCCACTTT. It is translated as CASSTGEISSPLHF.

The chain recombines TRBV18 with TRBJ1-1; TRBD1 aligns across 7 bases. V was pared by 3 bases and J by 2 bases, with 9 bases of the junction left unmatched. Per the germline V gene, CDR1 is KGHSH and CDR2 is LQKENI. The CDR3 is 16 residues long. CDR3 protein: CASSPWTGTPNTEAFF. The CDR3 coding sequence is TGTGCCAGCTCACCTTGGACAGGAACACCAAACACTGAAGCTTTCTTT.

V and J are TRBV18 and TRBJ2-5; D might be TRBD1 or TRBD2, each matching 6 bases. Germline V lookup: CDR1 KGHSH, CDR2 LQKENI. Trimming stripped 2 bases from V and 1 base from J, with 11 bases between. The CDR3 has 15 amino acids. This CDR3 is CASSPRGGTQETQYF. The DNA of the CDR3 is TGTGCCAGCTCACCAAGAGGGGGGACCCAAGAGACCCAGTACTTC.

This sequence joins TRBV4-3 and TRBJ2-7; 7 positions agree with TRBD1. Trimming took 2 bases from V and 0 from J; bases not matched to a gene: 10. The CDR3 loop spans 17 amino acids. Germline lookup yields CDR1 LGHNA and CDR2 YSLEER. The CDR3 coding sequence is TGCGCCAGCAGCCAAAGCCGAGGGACAGCACTCTCCTACGAGCAGTACTTC. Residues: CASSQSRGTALSYEQYF.

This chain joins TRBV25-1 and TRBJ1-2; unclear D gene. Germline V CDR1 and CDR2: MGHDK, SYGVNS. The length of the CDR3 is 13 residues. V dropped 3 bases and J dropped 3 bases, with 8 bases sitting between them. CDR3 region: CASSDMGYYGYTF. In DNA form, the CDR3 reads TGTGCCAGCAGTGACATGGGATACTATGGCTACACCTTC.

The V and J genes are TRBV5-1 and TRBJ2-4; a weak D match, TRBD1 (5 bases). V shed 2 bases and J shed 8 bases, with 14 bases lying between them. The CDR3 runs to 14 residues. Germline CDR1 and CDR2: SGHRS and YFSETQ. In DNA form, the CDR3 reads TGCGCCAGCAGCTTACAGGCGCCCTACGACATTCAGTACTTC. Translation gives CASSLQAPYDIQYF.

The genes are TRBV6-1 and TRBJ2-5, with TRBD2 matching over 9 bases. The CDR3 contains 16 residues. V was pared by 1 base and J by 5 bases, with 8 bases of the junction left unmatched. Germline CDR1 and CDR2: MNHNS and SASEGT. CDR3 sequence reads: CASSEVGGGARETQYF. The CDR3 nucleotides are TGTGCCAGCAGTGAAGTCGGCGGGGGGGCACGGGAGACCCAGTACTTC.

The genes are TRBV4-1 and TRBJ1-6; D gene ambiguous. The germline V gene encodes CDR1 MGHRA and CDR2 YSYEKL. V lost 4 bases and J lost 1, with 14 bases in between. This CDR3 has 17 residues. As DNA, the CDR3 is TGCGCCAGCAGCCCCTATCGGGGAGGGTCCTATAATTCACCCCTCCACTTT. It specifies CASSPYRGGSYNSPLHF.

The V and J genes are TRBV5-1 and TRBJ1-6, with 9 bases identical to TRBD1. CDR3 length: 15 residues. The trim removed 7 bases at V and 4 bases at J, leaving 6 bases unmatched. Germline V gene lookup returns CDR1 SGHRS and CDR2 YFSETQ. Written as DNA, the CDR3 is TGCGCCAGCTCGCGGACAGGGGAGTATAATTCACCCCTCCACTTT. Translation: CASSRTGEYNSPLHF. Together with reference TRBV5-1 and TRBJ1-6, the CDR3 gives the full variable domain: KAGVTQTPRYLIKTRGQQVTLSCSPISGHRSVSWYQQTPGQGLQFLFEYFSETQRNKGNFPGRFSGRQFSNSRSEMNVSTLELGDSALYLCASSRTGEYNSPLHFGNGTRLTVT.

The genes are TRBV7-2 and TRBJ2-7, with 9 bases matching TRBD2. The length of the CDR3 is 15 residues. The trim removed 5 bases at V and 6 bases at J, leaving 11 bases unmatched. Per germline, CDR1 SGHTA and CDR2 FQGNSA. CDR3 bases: TGTGCCAGCAGCAGGATTAGCGGGAGAGGGGTCGAGCAGTACTTC. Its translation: CASSRISGRGVEQYF. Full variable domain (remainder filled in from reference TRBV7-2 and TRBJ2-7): GAGVSQSPSNKVTEKGKDVELRCDPISGHTALYWYRQSLGQGLEFLIYFQGNSAPDKSGLPSDRFSAERTGGSVSTLTIQRTQQEDSAVYLCASSRISGRGVEQYFGPGTRLTVT.

The CDR3 reads CASSRTGGYYEQYF. The CDR3 DNA is TGTGCCAGCAGTCGGACAGGGGGTTATTACGAGCAGTACTTC. V usage is TRBV11-2 and J usage is TRBJ2-7; the match to TRBD1 covers 10 bases. This CDR3 has 14 amino acids. Germline V lookup: CDR1 SGHAT, CDR2 FQNNGV. V trimming: 6 bases; J trimming: 4 bases; junction bases outside the gene matches: 6. Drawing the rest from reference TRBV11-2 and TRBJ2-7, the complete variable domain is EAGVAQSPRYKIIEKRQSVAFWCNPISGHATLYWYQQILGQGPKLLIQFQNNGVVDDSQLPKDRFSAERLKGVDSTLKIQPAKLEDSAVYLCASSRTGGYYEQYFGPGTRLTVT.

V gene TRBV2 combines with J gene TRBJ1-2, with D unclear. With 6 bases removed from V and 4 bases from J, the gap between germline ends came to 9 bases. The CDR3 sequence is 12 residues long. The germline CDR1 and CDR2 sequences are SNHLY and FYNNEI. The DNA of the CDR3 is TGTGCCAGCAGGGGGTTGAGCTATGGCTACACCTTC. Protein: CASRGLSYGYTF.

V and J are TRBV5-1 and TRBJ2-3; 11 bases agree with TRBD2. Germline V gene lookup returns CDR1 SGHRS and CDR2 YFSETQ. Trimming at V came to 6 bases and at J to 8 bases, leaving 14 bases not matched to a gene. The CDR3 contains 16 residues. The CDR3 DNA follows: TGCGCCAGCACCCCCCATGGGACTAGCGGTGCAGGTACGCAGTATTTT. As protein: CASTPHGTSGAGTQYF.

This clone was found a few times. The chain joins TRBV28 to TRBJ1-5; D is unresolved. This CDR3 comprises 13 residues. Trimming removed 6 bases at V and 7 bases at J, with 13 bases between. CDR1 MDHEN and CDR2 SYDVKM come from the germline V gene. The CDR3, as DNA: TGTGCCAGCAGGGAACCCAATGGGCAGCCCCAGCATTTT. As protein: CASREPNGQPQHF.

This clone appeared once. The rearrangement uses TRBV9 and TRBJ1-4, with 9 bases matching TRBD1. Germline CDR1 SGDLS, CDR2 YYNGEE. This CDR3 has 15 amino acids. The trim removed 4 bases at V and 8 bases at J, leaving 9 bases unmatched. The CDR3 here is CASSIQQGAGEKLFF. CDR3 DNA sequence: TGTGCCAGCAGCATCCAACAGGGGGCAGGAGAAAAACTGTTTTTT.